A selection of T cell receptor beta chains follows, all from one sample in a study of shared clonotypes between healthy human individuals. Only in-frame clones appear in the TCRdb table, and some are missing; sequencing was by immunoSEQ multiplex PCR. Counted here are about 2.1 million clones, 93% occurring once; the ten biggest clones make up roughly 1.7%. Input material: naive CD8+ T cells from PBMCs. These receptors were obtained from a man aged 18 to 29 in good health. Some clones in this sample may be carry-over from other donors' samples. Both conserved end residues are part of each CDR3. Fields, in order: J gene, V gene, D gene, clone size, CDR3 DNA, CDR3 protein. The D gene is left open where the match is weak. Clone sizes are given selectively: once, few, many, or a class where the clone is expanded.

J: TRBJ2-1
V: TRBV27
D: -
size: few
DNA: TGTGCCAGCAGTTTATATAGCTCCTACAATGAGCAGTTCTTC
CDR3: CASSLYSSYNEQFF

J: TRBJ1-5
V: TRBV28
D: -
size: -
DNA: TGTGCCAGCAGTTTATGGGGGTCCGAGGGCAGGGGCAATCAGCCCCAGCATTTT
CDR3: CASSLWGSEGRGNQPQHF

J: TRBJ2-1
V: TRBV11-3
D: TRBD2
size: -
DNA: TGTGCCAGCAGCCCTCGGGGGGACCCGAGCTCCTACAATGAGCAGTTCTTC
CDR3: CASSPRGDPSSYNEQFF

J: TRBJ1-1
V: TRBV28
D: -
size: -
DNA: TGTGCCAGCAGTTCAGAAAACACTGAAGCTTTCTTT
CDR3: CASSSENTEAFF

J: TRBJ2-4
V: TRBV5-1
D: -
size: -
DNA: TGCGCCAGCAGCCCAACAATTCCCGAGAGAGTGGTTGGAAACATTCAGTACTTC
CDR3: CASSPTIPERVVGNIQYF

J: TRBJ2-2
V: TRBV11-2
D: -
size: -
DNA: TGTGCCAGCAGCTTATTAGGCGGGGAGCTGTTTTTT
CDR3: CASSLLGGELFF

J: TRBJ1-4
V: TRBV27
D: TRBD1
size: -
DNA: TGTGCCAGCAGCACAACCGGGACAGGGAACGAAAAACTGTTTTTT
CDR3: CASSTTGTGNEKLFF

J: TRBJ1-1
V: TRBV9
D: -
size: -
DNA: TGTGCCAGCAGCCCCGAGGGCATTCTCAGCACTGAAGCTTTCTTT
CDR3: CASSPEGILSTEAFF

J: TRBJ2-1
V: TRBV7-9
D: -
size: -
DNA: TGTGCCCCGGGGCAGCTCAATGAGCAGTTCTTC
CDR3: CAPGQLNEQFF

J: TRBJ2-2
V: TRBV28
D: TRBD1
size: -
DNA: TGTGCCAGCAGTCTACAGGGGGACACCGGGGAGCTGTTTTTT
CDR3: CASSLQGDTGELFF

J: TRBJ2-1
V: TRBV7-7
D: -
size: -
DNA: TGTGCCAGCAGCTTAGCCCCCCACGGGAATGAGCAGTTCTTC
CDR3: CASSLAPHGNEQFF

J: TRBJ2-5
V: TRBV7-9
D: TRBD1
size: once
DNA: TGTGCCAGCAGCCCCCGGGACAGTCCCCAAGAGACCCAGTACTTC
CDR3: CASSPRDSPQETQYF

J: TRBJ2-7
V: TRBV10-3
D: -
size: -
DNA: TGTGCCATCAAATTCGAGATATCCTACGAGCAGTACTTC
CDR3: CAIKFEISYEQYF

J: TRBJ2-7
V: TRBV28
D: TRBD2
size: -
DNA: TGTGCCAGCACCGTGGGTAGCGGGGCCTACGAGCAGTACTTC
CDR3: CASTVGSGAYEQYF

J: TRBJ2-5
V: TRBV28
D: -
size: -
DNA: TGTGCCAGCAGCCAACGGGATTACCTTTCCGAGACCCAGTACTTC
CDR3: CASSQRDYLSETQYF

J: TRBJ1-1
V: TRBV5-4
D: -
size: -
DNA: TGTGCCAGCAGCCCTGGGATTGGTGCGGGGACTGAAGCTTTCTTT
CDR3: CASSPGIGAGTEAFF

J: TRBJ2-2
V: TRBV9
D: -
size: -
DNA: TGTGCCAGCAGCGTTCCTTATAACACCGGGGAGCTGTTTTTT
CDR3: CASSVPYNTGELFF

J: TRBJ2-1
V: TRBV7-9
D: TRBD1
size: -
DNA: TGTGCCAGCAGCTTAGCGATTTTGGACAGGGGCCAGTCCTACAATGAGCAGTTCTTC
CDR3: CASSLAILDRGQSYNEQFF

J: TRBJ2-5
V: TRBV7-9
D: -
size: -
DNA: TGTGCCAGCAGCTTAGGACGACGGGGCCCGGCGTACCAAGAGACCCAGTACTTC
CDR3: CASSLGRRGPAYQETQYF

J: TRBJ2-7
V: TRBV9
D: -
size: -
DNA: TGTGCCAGCAGCGTAGGGGACGCGAGCCTCTACGAGCAGTACTTC
CDR3: CASSVGDASLYEQYF

J: TRBJ2-1
V: TRBV4-1
D: TRBD2
size: -
DNA: TGCGCCAGCAGCCAGGGACCGGGACTAGCCTACAATGAGCAGTTCTTC
CDR3: CASSQGPGLAYNEQFF

J: TRBJ1-5
V: TRBV15
D: -
size: -
DNA: TGTGCCACCAGCAGAGATCTCGGGGGGCCAGGACATCAGCCCCAGCATTTT
CDR3: CATSRDLGGPGHQPQHF

J: TRBJ2-5
V: TRBV27
D: TRBD2
size: once
DNA: TGTGCCAGCAGTCCAGGGACTAGCGGGAGGGCCGAGGAGACCCAGTACTTC
CDR3: CASSPGTSGRAEETQYF

J: TRBJ2-7
V: TRBV6-6
D: -
size: -
DNA: TGTGCCAGCAGTTACTCCAACCCACACGGCTCCTACGAGCAGTACTTC
CDR3: CASSYSNPHGSYEQYF

J: TRBJ1-1
V: TRBV13
D: TRBD1
size: -
DNA: TGTGCCAGCAGCCCTCGTAACAGGGGGTTCAACACTGAAGCTTTCTTT
CDR3: CASSPRNRGFNTEAFF

J: TRBJ1-1
V: TRBV7-3
D: -
size: few
DNA: TGTGCCAGCAGCTCGTTTACTATAGTTGCGGAGAACACTGAAGCTTTCTTT
CDR3: CASSSFTIVAENTEAFF

J: TRBJ2-2
V: TRBV14
D: -
size: -
DNA: TGTGCCAGCAGCCAAGATTGGGTGGCATCGAACACCGGGGAGCTGTTTTTT
CDR3: CASSQDWVASNTGELFF

J: TRBJ2-1
V: TRBV7-9
D: TRBD2
size: -
DNA: TGTGCCAGCAGCCACTCACTAGCGGTCTACAATGAGCAGTTCTTC
CDR3: CASSHSLAVYNEQFF

J: TRBJ1-1
V: TRBV4-1
D: -
size: -
DNA: TGCGCCAGCAGCCAAGATACGAGGAGGGCGGTGCCCGAAGCTTTCTTT
CDR3: CASSQDTRRAVPEAFF

J: TRBJ2-1
V: TRBV5-5
D: -
size: once
DNA: TGTGCCAGCAGCCTCTTTGTCGTAAACAATGAGCAGTTCTTC
CDR3: CASSLFVVNNEQFF

J: TRBJ2-1
V: TRBV6-1
D: -
size: -
DNA: TGTGCCAGCAGTGAGGACAGCATTAACCGAATTTTATACAATGAGCAGTTCTTC
CDR3: CASSEDSINRILYNEQFF

J: TRBJ2-7
V: TRBV28
D: -
size: -
DNA: TGTGCCAGCAGTTTAAGAGGGAACGAGCAGTACTTC
CDR3: CASSLRGNEQYF

J: TRBJ2-7
V: TRBV7-2
D: TRBD1
size: -
DNA: TGTGCCAGCAGCTCGGGGAGACAGGGATACGAGCAGTACTTC
CDR3: CASSSGRQGYEQYF

J: TRBJ2-1
V: TRBV7-9
D: -
size: -
DNA: TGTGCCAGCAGGAACACATACAATGAGCAGTTCTTC
CDR3: CASRNTYNEQFF

J: TRBJ1-1
V: TRBV4-3
D: -
size: -
DNA: TGCGCCAGCAGCCAAGATCCGGGGGTGGGGACTGAAGCTTTCTTT
CDR3: CASSQDPGVGTEAFF

J: TRBJ2-1
V: TRBV28
D: TRBD1
size: -
DNA: TGTGCCAGCAGGCTGACAGGGATTATGGTCAATGAGCAGTTCTTC
CDR3: CASRLTGIMVNEQFF

J: TRBJ1-2
V: TRBV7-8
D: TRBD1
size: -
DNA: TGTGCCAGCAGCTTACAGGGGGCGAACTATGGCTACACCTTC
CDR3: CASSLQGANYGYTF

J: TRBJ1-3
V: TRBV4-1
D: -
size: -
DNA: TGCGCCAGCAGCCAAGTTGACAAACCTGGAAACACCATATATTTT
CDR3: CASSQVDKPGNTIYF

J: TRBJ2-4
V: TRBV27
D: TRBD2
size: -
DNA: TGTGCCAGCAGTCCCTTAGCGGGAGTTGCCAAAAACATTCAGTACTTC
CDR3: CASSPLAGVAKNIQYF

J: TRBJ2-7
V: TRBV4-3
D: TRBD2
size: -
DNA: TGCGCCAGCAGCCATCCATATCAGAGGGTACTAGCGGAGTACGAGCAGTACTTC
CDR3: CASSHPYQRVLAEYEQYF

J: TRBJ2-3
V: TRBV5-4
D: -
size: -
DNA: TGTGCCAGCAGCTTGGAGGGTAGCACAGATACGCAGTATTTT
CDR3: CASSLEGSTDTQYF

J: TRBJ2-1
V: TRBV5-6
D: -
size: -
DNA: TGTGCCAGCAGCCCATCAGGGCCTAAGTACAATGAGCAGTTCTTC
CDR3: CASSPSGPKYNEQFF

J: TRBJ2-3
V: TRBV27
D: -
size: -
DNA: TGTGCCAGCAGTTCGGACTCCTTTGCGCAGTATTTT
CDR3: CASSSDSFAQYF

J: TRBJ2-6
V: TRBV7-9
D: TRBD2
size: -
DNA: TGTGCCAGCAGCTTAGTAGGCGGGAGCTCTGGGGCCAACGTCCTGACTTTC
CDR3: CASSLVGGSSGANVLTF

J: TRBJ2-7
V: TRBV28
D: -
size: -
DNA: TGTGCCAGCAGTTTAACAGGGTACTACGAGCAGTACTTC
CDR3: CASSLTGYYEQYF

J: TRBJ2-7
V: TRBV28
D: -
size: -
DNA: TGTGCCAGCAGTTTACGGCGGGGCGAGCAGTACTTC
CDR3: CASSLRRGEQYF

J: TRBJ2-1
V: TRBV28
D: TRBD2
size: -
DNA: TGTGCCAGCAGTTTTTCCAGACTAGCGGGAGCCCCCAGCTCCTACAATGAGCAGTTCTTC
CDR3: CASSFSRLAGAPSSYNEQFF

J: TRBJ2-2
V: TRBV4-3
D: TRBD1
size: -
DNA: TGCGCCAGCAGCCAAGAGTTGTGGACAGGGGTCGCCGGGGAGCTGTTTTTT
CDR3: CASSQELWTGVAGELFF

J: TRBJ2-1
V: TRBV6-7
D: TRBD2
size: -
DNA: TGTGCCAGCAGTGAAAGACTAGCTCCTGGCAATGAGCAGTTCTTC
CDR3: CASSERLAPGNEQFF

J: TRBJ1-2
V: TRBV4-2
D: -
size: once
DNA: TGTGCCAGCAGCCAAGAAATAGGACAGAAAATCTATGGCTACACCTTC
CDR3: CASSQEIGQKIYGYTF

J: TRBJ1-2
V: TRBV5-5
D: -
size: -
DNA: TGTGCCAGCAATACAGGCTCGGGTAGCACCTTC
CDR3: CASNTGSGSTF

J: TRBJ1-2
V: TRBV6-1
D: -
size: -
DNA: TGTGCCAGCTCAGCCAATAGCAAATTCTATGGCTACACCTTC
CDR3: CASSANSKFYGYTF

J: TRBJ1-2
V: TRBV4-1
D: TRBD1
size: -
DNA: TGCGCCAGCAGCTTTCGGACAGGCACCTATGGCTACACCTTC
CDR3: CASSFRTGTYGYTF